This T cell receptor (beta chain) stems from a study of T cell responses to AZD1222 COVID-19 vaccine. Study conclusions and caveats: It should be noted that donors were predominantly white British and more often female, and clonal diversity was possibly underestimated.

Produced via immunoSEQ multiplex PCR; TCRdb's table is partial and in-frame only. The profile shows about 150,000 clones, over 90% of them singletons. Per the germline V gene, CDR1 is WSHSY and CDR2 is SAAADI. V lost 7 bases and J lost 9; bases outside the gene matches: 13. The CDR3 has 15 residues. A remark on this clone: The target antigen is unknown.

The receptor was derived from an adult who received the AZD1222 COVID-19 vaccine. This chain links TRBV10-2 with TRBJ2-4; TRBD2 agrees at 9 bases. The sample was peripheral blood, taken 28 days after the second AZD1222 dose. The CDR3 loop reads CASTASGTSNSIQYF. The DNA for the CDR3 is TGCGCCAGCACGGCCTCCGGGACTAGCAATTCCATTCAGTACTTC.